This record looks at one TCR beta chain sequence and its context. How the authors handled the data: Reference gene primer amplification gave nucleated cell count estimates. The protocol was immunoSEQ multiplex PCR, while the TCRdb copy is restricted to in-frame clones and leaves out a portion. The DNA gave D and trimming, while V, J and clone size come from that table. The sample has 250,000 to 350,000 clones; around 90% are singletons. Per the germline V gene, CDR1 is KGHSH and CDR2 is LQKENI. Trimming removed 1 base from V and 6 bases from J, with 13 bases in between. This CDR3 region has 14 residues. The data originate from a study of blood T cell repertoires in COVID-19. Study summary: From T cells, B-cell-depleted T cells, or PBMCs came the material, which was cDNA or gDNA.

Adults between about 18 and 95 years of age took part from under 25 US areas. Material: PBMCs or T cells enriched from blood (not recorded which). This chain joins TRBV18 and TRBJ2-7, with D perhaps TRBD2 (5 bases). The sequence was collected from a woman aged 25 to 39 who had recovered from COVID-19. Here the CDR3 DNA reads TGTGCCAGCTCACCACGTGGGAGAGCCCGCGAGCAGTACTTC. Translated, it gives CASSPRGRAREQYF. The complete variable domain, with remaining parts taken from reference TRBV18 and TRBJ2-7, reads NAGVMQNPRHLVRRRGQEARLRCSPMKGHSHVYWYRQLPEEGLKFMVYLQKENIIDESGMPKERFSAEFPKEGPSILRIQQVVRGDSAAYFCASSPRGRAREQYFGPGTRLTVT.